These 25 T cell receptor beta chains came from one sample sequenced in a study of siplizumab effects on memory and regulatory T cells. Here immunoSEQ multiplex PCR was the method, and the copy in TCRdb shows in-frame clones only, minus some. The sample lists 92,000 or so clones, about 90% seen once, with about 15% in the top ten. Specimen: CD4+ T cells sorted from blood. These receptors all stem from a human donor in good health.

The CDR3 nucleotides are TGTGCCAGCAGTTCCCCCCCAGTAATAGAGACCCAGTACTTC. Amino acid sequence: CASSSPPVIETQYF. The V gene is TRBV28, the J gene TRBJ2-5, with D uncertain. Trimming left V 4 bases short and J 4 bases short, with 13 bases between. CDR1 and CDR2 (germline): MDHEN, SYDVKM. The CDR3 length is 14 residues. The entire variable domain, with the rest obtained from reference TRBV28 and TRBJ2-5, is as follows: DVKVTQSSRYLVKRTGEKVFLECVQDMDHENMFWYRQDPGLGLRLIYFSYDVKMKEKGDIPEGYSVSREKKERFSLILESASTNQTSMYLCASSSPPVIETQYFGPGTRLLVL.

V and J are TRBV11-3 and TRBJ1-1; TRBD1 might be the D (5 bases). The CDR3 covers 11 residues. Germline loops: CDR1 SGHNT, CDR2 YENEEA. V was trimmed by 3 bases and J by 6 bases, leaving 5 bases between them. CDR3 sequence reads: CASSLGPEAFF. CDR3 DNA: TGTGCCAGCAGCTTGGGGCCTGAAGCTTTCTTT.

This chain connects TRBV11-2 to TRBJ2-3; D not resolved. Germline CDR1 reads SGHAT; CDR2 reads FQNNGV. The CDR3 sequence is 15 residues long. V was shortened by 5 bases and J by 0 bases, with 12 bases between the two germline ends. In nucleotides, the CDR3 is TGTGCCAGCAGCCCATGGGCTACTAGCACAGATACGCAGTATTTT. This encodes CASSPWATSTDTQYF. Full variable domain (remainder filled in from reference TRBV11-2 and TRBJ2-3): EAGVAQSPRYKIIEKRQSVAFWCNPISGHATLYWYQQILGQGPKLLIQFQNNGVVDDSQLPKDRFSAERLKGVDSTLKIQPAKLEDSAVYLCASSPWATSTDTQYFGPGTRLTVL.

J is TRBJ2-7 and V is TRBV6-5; unclear D gene. CDR1 is MNHEY, CDR2 SVGAGI, per germline. The CDR3 runs 11 residues. V was clipped by 5 bases and J by 6 bases, with 8 bases between them. This CDR3 is CASSQHSEQYF. The CDR3 coding sequence is TGTGCCAGCAGTCAACACAGCGAGCAGTACTTC.

V and J are TRBV6-5 and TRBJ2-7; either TRBD1 or TRBD2 may supply D (5 bases each). The CDR3 has 13 amino acids. CDR1 and CDR2 from the germline V gene are MNHEY and SVGAGI. Trimming removed 2 bases from V and 6 bases from J, with 11 bases in between. Here the CDR3 reads CASSYLRGTEQYF. The CDR3 nucleotides are TGTGCCAGCAGTTACCTAAGAGGGACCGAGCAGTACTTC.

This chain uses TRBV6-1 with TRBJ1-5; D is unclear. V lost 2 bases and J 3 bases, leaving 11 bases between the germline ends. Looked up from germline, CDR1 is MNHNS and CDR2 is SASEGT. This CDR3 is 15 amino acids long. CDR3 nucleotide sequence: TGTGCCAGCAGTGAATCCGGGCGGCCCAATCAGCCCCAGCATTTT. Protein product: CASSESGRPNQPQHF.

The V and J genes are TRBV11-3 and TRBJ2-5, with D unclear. The CDR3 has 15 residues. Trimming stripped 1 base from V and 2 bases from J, with 11 bases between. Germline CDR1 reads SGHNT; CDR2 reads YENEEA. The CDR3 sequence is CASSLGGGVQETQYF. The CDR3 nucleotides read TGTGCCAGCAGCTTAGGCGGCGGAGTTCAAGAGACCCAGTACTTC.

The chain joins TRBV6-5 to TRBJ1-1; a weak D match, TRBD1 (5 bases). The CDR3 spans 14 residues. Between the trimmed V and J ends, which lost 6 bases and 2 bases, there was a span of 13 bases. Germline V gives CDR1 MNHEY, CDR2 SVGAGI. CDR3 sequence reads: CASSREGRNTEAFF. In nucleotides, the CDR3 is TGTGCCAGCAGCAGGGAAGGCCGAAACACTGAAGCTTTCTTT.

This chain uses TRBV6-1 with TRBJ2-7; 10 bases agree with TRBD2. The V gene end was trimmed by 5 bases and the J gene end by 4 bases; junction bases not matched to a gene: 5. This CDR3 region has 14 residues. Germline loops: CDR1 MNHNS, CDR2 SASEGT. The CDR3 protein is CASSLSGRGYEQYF. The CDR3 DNA reads TGTGCCAGCAGTTTAAGCGGGAGGGGATACGAGCAGTACTTC.

The chain uses TRBV20-1 and TRBJ2-5; D ambiguous. Germline CDR1 reads DFQATT; CDR2 reads SNEGSKA (reference sequence). The CDR3 runs to 10 residues. The V end lost 3 bases, the J end lost 4 bases, and 3 bases lay between the germline ends. The CDR3 DNA sequence: TGCAGTGCTAGTGCAGAGACCCAGTACTTC. Translating gives CSASAETQYF.

The V gene is TRBV5-6, the J gene TRBJ1-2; weak D call: TRBD1 (6 bases). The CDR3 has 14 residues. CDR1 SGHDT and CDR2 YYEEEE come from the germline V gene. The V end was cut by 4 bases, the J end by 5 bases, with 15 bases between. CDR3 DNA sequence: TGTGCCAGCAGCCGCCACAGGGTAGAGTATGGCTACACCTTC. As protein: CASSRHRVEYGYTF.

The rearrangement joins TRBV29-1 to TRBJ2-1; possible D gene TRBD2, 6 bases. Looked up from germline, CDR1 is SQVTM and CDR2 is ANQGSEA. V lost 6 bases and J 8 bases, leaving 14 bases between the germline ends. The CDR3 spans 12 residues. CDR3 DNA sequence: TGCAGCGTGAGGGTGGAGGGCGATGAGCAGTTCTTC. Translating gives CSVRVEGDEQFF.

The CDR3 here is CASSYVRVRMGTEAFF. In nucleotides, the CDR3 is TGTGCCAGCAGTTACGTCCGGGTCAGAATGGGCACTGAAGCTTTCTTT. The V call is TRBV6-5, the J call TRBJ1-1; no reliable D call. The CDR3 totals 16 residues. Germline V gene lookup returns CDR1 MNHEY and CDR2 SVGAGI. Trimming took 2 bases from V and 4 from J, leaving 17 bases between them.

The chain employs TRBV6-5 and TRBJ2-7; 9 bases map to TRBD2. The CDR3 runs to 15 residues. CDR1 is MNHEY, CDR2 SVGAGI, per germline. After removal of 6 bases from V and 1 base from J, the junction contained 7 bases not matched to a gene. This CDR3 is CASRGSGGPSYEQYF. The CDR3 region has the DNA TGTGCCAGCAGGGGTAGCGGGGGACCTTCCTACGAGCAGTACTTC.

This clone qualifies as medium-sized. V and J are TRBV30 and TRBJ1-5; tentative D call: TRBD1 (5 bases). With 0 bases removed from V and 6 bases from J, the gap between germline ends came to 21 bases. CDR3 size: 17 residues. CDR1 is GTSNPN and CDR2 is SVGIG in the germline V gene (reference sequence). The CDR3 DNA reads TGTGCCTGGAGTGTAATGCCCGCGTCAGGGATGACTCAGCCCCAGCATTTT. This sequence encodes CAWSVMPASGMTQPQHF.

J is TRBJ2-1 and V is TRBV5-1, with 10 bases aligning to TRBD2. Trimming took 0 bases from V and 5 from J; bases not matched to a gene: 2. The CDR3 length is 15 residues. Germline V gives CDR1 SGHRS, CDR2 YFSETQ. For the CDR3, the DNA is TGCGCCAGCAGCTTGGTTAGCGGGAGGAACAATGAGCAGTTCTTC. Encoded protein: CASSLVSGRNNEQFF.

The chain carries TRBV28 and TRBJ2-1; D possibly corresponds to TRBD1 (5 bases). CDR3 length: 11 amino acids. Trimming removed 3 bases at V and 14 bases at J, with 11 bases between. From germline, CDR1 is MDHEN and CDR2 SYDVKM. The CDR3 here is CASSFGQGEFF. CDR3 coding DNA: TGTGCCAGCAGTTTTGGGCAGGGTGAGTTCTTC.

This chain joins TRBV19 and TRBJ2-1; either TRBD1 or TRBD2 may supply D (5 bases each). CDR3 length equals 15 residues. V was cut by 5 bases and J by 4 bases, with 15 bases left in between. The germline V gene has CDR1 LNHDA and CDR2 SQIVND (reference sequence). The CDR3 loop reads CASSGGQGSYNEQFF. The CDR3 nucleotides read TGTGCCAGTAGTGGAGGCCAGGGCTCTTACAATGAGCAGTTCTTC.

The chain carries TRBV13 and TRBJ2-3; 7 bases are shared with TRBD1. Germline V lookup: CDR1 PRHDT, CDR2 FYEKMQ (reference sequence). The CDR3 extends over 16 amino acids. Germline trimming cut 4 bases from V and 2 bases from J; bases unmatched to any gene: 9. DNA of the CDR3: TGTGCCAGCAGCTATAAAAGACAGGGTACCACAGATACGCAGTATTTT. Its protein is CASSYKRQGTTDTQYF.

J is TRBJ2-1 and V is TRBV5-1, with D maybe TRBD1 (6 bases). The CDR3 has 14 residues. The V gene's germline CDR1 is SGHRS and CDR2 YFSETQ. Trimming took 4 bases from V and 7 from J, leaving 15 bases between them. CDR3 in amino acids: CASSIRQVGNEQFF. For the CDR3, the DNA is TGCGCCAGCAGCATCCGACAGGTCGGGAATGAGCAGTTCTTC.

V usage is TRBV6-1 and J usage is TRBJ1-2, with D unresolved. Germline V gene data show CDR1 as MNHNS and CDR2 as SASEGT. CDR3 length: 14 amino acids. Trimming removed 9 bases at V and 1 base at J, with 15 bases between. CDR3 bases: TGTGCCAGTCAGGAGACCAACCTTAACTATGGCTACACCTTC. It translates to CASQETNLNYGYTF.

This sequence joins TRBV7-9 and TRBJ1-2; 8 bases are shared with TRBD1. The trim removed 8 bases at V and 8 bases at J, leaving 10 bases unmatched. The CDR3 is made up of 13 amino acids. Germline V CDR1 and CDR2: SEHNR, FQNEAQ (reference sequence). The CDR3 region is CASYDRTGTGYTF. The DNA for the CDR3 is TGTGCCAGCTACGACCGGACAGGGACCGGCTACACCTTC.

This chain joins TRBV6-1 and TRBJ2-5, with D uncertain. V was pared by 7 bases and J by 4 bases, with 16 bases between. This CDR3 region has 14 residues. CDR1 and CDR2 from the germline V gene are MNHNS and SASEGT. The CDR3 DNA reads as TGTGCCAGCAATCGACGGACCGAACGAGAGACCCAGTACTTC. Encoded protein: CASNRRTERETQYF.

The CDR3 here is CAWSSGYEQYF. In nucleotides, the CDR3 is TGTGCCTGGAGTAGCGGTTACGAGCAGTACTTC. This chain connects TRBV30 to TRBJ2-7, with a possible D match to TRBD2 (5 bases). V dropped 2 bases and J dropped 4 bases, with 6 bases sitting between them. The CDR3 totals 11 residues. Germline V gene lookup returns CDR1 GTSNPN and CDR2 SVGIG (reference sequence).

The chain has TRBV4-1 and TRBJ2-2; TRBD2 matches 15 bases. Germline V lookup: CDR1 MGHRA, CDR2 YSYEKL. The CDR3 runs to 18 residues. V lost 0 bases to trimming and J lost 5 bases; unmatched junction nucleotides: 4. CDR3 DNA: TGCGCCAGCAGCCAAGATCGAGGGACTAGCGGGAGGACCGGGGAGCTGTTTTTT. Its protein is CASSQDRGTSGRTGELFF.